This TCR beta chain was documented in a study of identical twins. TCRdb processed the 5' RACE reads anew with MiXCR; each CDR3 protein has one entry. This sample has around 1.7 million distinct CDR3 sequences, with less than 35% found just once. This clonotype turned up a few times. The antigen remains unidentified. Study results and caveats: Out-of-frame alpha sequences shared by twins were enriched for low generation probability. It was out-of-frame TCR alpha sharing in monozygotic twins that models underestimated.

CDR1 is SGHTA and CDR2 is FQGNSA in the germline V gene. The CDR3 totals 15 residues. V lost 2 bases to trimming and J lost 7 bases, with 12 bases between them. Only healthy Caucasians were included as donors. Sample: cord blood. The chain uses TRBV7-2 and TRBJ1-6; no reliable D call. This receptor was obtained from a newborn girl in good health. Written as DNA, the CDR3 is TGTGCCAGCAGCTTATTAGGGCTAGACAATTCACCCCTCCACTTT. Protein: CASSLLGLDNSPLHF.